The 30 T cell receptor beta chains below come from one sample, sequenced in a study of T cells in Graves' hyperthyroidism and ophthalmopathy. TCR beta CDR3 regions were amplified from RNA. With the HTBI primer set, the TCR CDR3 went through a first round of RT-PCR. One entry per CDR3 protein results from TCRdb running MiXCR on the multiplex PCR reads. The sample holds hundreds of thousands of distinct CDR3 sequences, approximately 16% seen once. What was sequenced was blood. The receptors come from a woman between 18 and 29 years old with Graves' hyperthyroidism.

The V gene is TRBV11-2, the J gene TRBJ2-2, with D perhaps TRBD1 (7 bases). Trimming took off 5 bases at V and 0 bases at J, with 22 bases between the two ends. The CDR3 totals 19 residues. The germline CDR1 and CDR2 sequences are SGHAT and FQNNGV. The CDR3 loop is CASSRRDSNLYANTGELFF. The DNA for the CDR3 is TGTGCCAGCAGCAGGCGGGACAGCAATCTATACGCGAACACCGGGGAGCTGTTTTTT.

Many counts were recorded for this clonotype. The V call is TRBV3-1, the J call TRBJ2-4, with D perhaps matching TRBD2 (6 bases). Germline CDR1 reads LGHDT; CDR2 reads YNNKEL (reference sequence). The ends were cut back, 3 bases at V and 7 bases at J, with 16 bases in the middle. The CDR3 loop spans 15 amino acids. As DNA, the CDR3 is TGTGCCAGCAGCCAGTTTACGGGAGCTGGGAACATTCAGTACTTC. As protein: CASSQFTGAGNIQYF.

V usage is TRBV4-3 and J usage is TRBJ1-4, with D maybe TRBD1 (5 bases). Trimming left V 0 bases short and J 0 bases short, with 11 bases between. CDR1 is LGHNA, CDR2 YSLEER, per germline. The CDR3 is 17 amino acids. The CDR3, as DNA: TGCGCCAGCAGCCAAGAGTTAGGGGCCGCAACTAATGAAAAACTGTTTTTT. This sequence encodes CASSQELGAATNEKLFF.

This clonotype was seen a few times. The chain is built from TRBV29-1 and TRBJ2-7; tentative D call: TRBD2 (5 bases). The CDR3 totals 12 residues. Germline CDR1 reads SQVTM; CDR2 reads ANQGSEA. V was clipped by 0 bases and J by 4 bases, with 7 bases between them. The CDR3 loop is CSVEEEGYEQYF. The CDR3 coding sequence is TGCAGCGTTGAAGAAGAGGGTTACGAGCAGTACTTC.

In regard to this clonotype: The junction departs from germline at one end; a sequencing error may be responsible. V usage is TRBV6-4 and J usage is TRBJ2-5, with 12 nucleotides matching TRBD2. The CDR3 spans 16 residues. Germline V gives CDR1 MRHNA, CDR2 SNTAGT. In DNA, the CDR3 is TGTGCCAGCAGTTACTCACCTAGCGGGGGGGCCGAGACCCAGTACTTC. Amino acid sequence: CASSYSPSGGAETQYF.

This clonotype was picked up many times. This chain connects TRBV20-1 to TRBJ2-5, with 7 bases matching TRBD2. The J segment lost 2 bases and the V segment lost 7 bases, leaving 4 bases of the junction unmatched. The CDR3 extends over 12 amino acids. Germline V lookup: CDR1 DFQATT, CDR2 SNEGSKA (reference sequence). The CDR3 region is CSVRTSQETQYF. CDR3 DNA: TGCAGTGTAAGGACTAGTCAAGAGACCCAGTACTTC.

This clonotype has a count of ten or more. The chain recombines TRBV7-9 with TRBJ2-3, with 11 bases matching TRBD2. With V trimmed by 7 bases and J by 4 bases, 7 bases remained unmatched. There are 15 residues in the CDR3. Germline-derived CDR1 and CDR2 are SEHNR and FQNEAQ (reference sequence). In nucleotides, the CDR3 is TGTGCCAGCAAAGCACTAGCGGGAGTAGCAGATACGCAGTATTTT. This sequence encodes CASKALAGVADTQYF. The full variable domain, rest sourced from reference TRBV7-9 and TRBJ2-3, is DTGVSQNPRHKITKRGQNVTFRCDPISEHNRLYWYRQTLGQGPEFLTYFQNEAQLEKSRLLSDRFSAERPKGSFSTLEIQRTEQGDSAMYLCASKALAGVADTQYFGPGTRLTVL.

The rearrangement joins TRBV7-9 to TRBJ1-1; D is undetermined. In germline, CDR1 is SEHNR, CDR2 FQNEAQ (reference sequence). The CDR3 spans 13 residues. Trimming took off 4 bases at V and 3 bases at J, with 9 bases between the two ends. The CDR3 bases are TGTGCCAGCAGCTCCCTTACATACACTGAAGCTTTCTTT. Protein product: CASSSLTYTEAFF.

This sequence joins TRBV7-3 and TRBJ2-2; TRBD2 matches 10 bases. The J segment lost 7 bases and the V segment lost 5 bases, leaving 10 bases of the junction unmatched. Germline V lookup: CDR1 SGHTA, CDR2 FQGTGA. CDR3 length: 16 residues. For the CDR3, the DNA is TGTGCCAGCAGCCCGGGACTAGCGCTTTATGGCGGGGAGCTGTTTTTT. It yields the protein CASSPGLALYGGELFF.

CDR3 sequence: CASSEGGDRGPGYTF. The CDR3 DNA is TGTGCCAGCAGTGAAGGTGGGGACAGGGGGCCTGGCTACACCTTC. The V and J genes are TRBV6-1 and TRBJ1-2, with 12 bases identical to TRBD1. The CDR3 spans 15 residues. Germline V gives CDR1 MNHNS, CDR2 SASEGT. Unmatched junction bases numbered 4, after V lost 1 base and J lost 7 bases.

This clonotype was detected only a few times. The gene calls are TRBV5-1 and TRBJ1-2; perhaps TRBD1 as D (5 bases). This CDR3 is built from 15 residues. V was trimmed by 3 bases and J by 3 bases, leaving 15 bases between them. Germline V gene sequence: CDR1 SGHRS, CDR2 YFSETQ. The CDR3 reads CASSYTGTEDYGYTF. CDR3 DNA: TGCGCCAGCAGCTATACCGGGACGGAAGACTATGGCTACACCTTC.

The rearrangement uses TRBV12-3 or TRBV12-4 and TRBJ2-2, with D hard to call. V lost 5 bases, J lost 2 bases, and 12 bases lay in between. The CDR3 loop spans 15 amino acids. CDR3 in DNA: TGTGCCAGCAGTCCCTACCTATTTAACACCGGGGAGCTGTTTTTT. It encodes CASSPYLFNTGELFF.

This clonotype was picked up a small number of times. The rearrangement joins TRBV7-2 to TRBJ2-7; no clear D gene. V was clipped by 4 bases and J by 0 bases, with 7 bases between them. The CDR3 spans 13 residues. The germline V gene has CDR1 SGHTA and CDR2 FQGNSA. In nucleotides, the CDR3 is TGTGCCAGCAGCTCCTCAATCTCCTACGAGCAGTACTTC. Its protein is CASSSSISYEQYF.

This clonotype was recorded a few times. V usage is TRBV24-1 and J usage is TRBJ2-1, with TRBD1 matching 8 bases. The V and J ends lost 3 bases and 2 bases, in that order; junction bases with no gene match: 5. CDR1 is KGHDR, CDR2 SFDVKD, per germline. The CDR3 covers 16 residues. The CDR3 DNA reads as TGTGCCACCAGTGATGCAGGGGGCATTACCTACAATGAGCAGTTCTTC. As protein: CATSDAGGITYNEQFF.

This rearrangement joins TRBV20-1 to TRBJ2-7, with TRBD2 matching 12 bases. The CDR3 runs to 16 residues. Germline CDR1 DFQATT, CDR2 SNEGSKA (reference sequence). The V gene end was trimmed by 0 bases and the J gene end by 0 bases; junction bases not matched to a gene: 3. The CDR3 sequence: CSARDPTSGSSYEQYF. The CDR3 DNA is TGCAGTGCTAGAGATCCGACTAGCGGGAGCTCCTACGAGCAGTACTTC.

This clonotype showed up just once. The chain is built from TRBV5-1 and TRBJ2-1; 12 nucleotides agree with TRBD2. V shed 3 bases, J shed 9 bases, and the junction held 10 bases outside the gene matches. The CDR3 spans 16 residues. The germline CDR1 and CDR2 sequences are SGHRS and YFSETQ. The CDR3: CASSSSSGGAPVEQFF. The CDR3 DNA follows: TGCGCCAGCAGCTCTTCTAGCGGGGGGGCCCCAGTTGAGCAGTTCTTC.

The chain couples TRBV12-3 or TRBV12-4 to TRBJ1-2, with 7 nucleotides matching TRBD1. Trimming removed 11 bases from V and 0 bases from J; junction bases left unmatched: 12. This CDR3 comprises 15 residues. The CDR3 here is CAGRTSGTANYGYTF. The CDR3 DNA follows: TGTGCCGGCCGAACTTCCGGGACAGCTAACTATGGCTACACCTTC.

The genes are TRBV4-1 and TRBJ2-3; 12 nucleotides agree with TRBD2. CDR1 is MGHRA and CDR2 is YSYEKL in the germline V gene. The V gene end was trimmed by 2 bases and the J gene end by 4 bases; junction bases not matched to a gene: 7. CDR3 size: 17 residues. The CDR3 nucleotides read TGCGCCAGCAGCCAAAGCCAGACTAGCGGGGGTGCAGATACGCAGTATTTT. It codes for CASSQSQTSGGADTQYF.

This clonotype was detected ten times or more. The rearrangement links TRBV20-1 to TRBJ2-3; no clear D. Per germline, CDR1 DFQATT and CDR2 SNEGSKA (reference sequence). The CDR3 length is 16 residues. The V end lost 2 bases, the J end lost 0 bases, and 15 bases lay between the germline ends. The CDR3 loop is CSARPTTSSSTDTQYF. For the CDR3, the DNA is TGCAGTGCTAGACCTACGACATCGTCTAGCACAGATACGCAGTATTTT.

The gene calls are TRBV24-1 and TRBJ2-2; D gene uncertain. V was shortened by 5 bases and J by 1 base, with 10 bases between the two germline ends. Germline CDR1 and CDR2: KGHDR and SFDVKD. The CDR3 runs to 15 residues. CDR3 nucleotides: TGTGCCACCAGTGGTCGGGCAGGGAACACCGGGGAGCTGTTTTTT. This gives the protein CATSGRAGNTGELFF.

Many counts were recorded for this clonotype. This chain connects TRBV6-4 to TRBJ1-1; D not resolved. Trimming left V 0 bases short and J 4 bases short, with 9 bases between. Germline lookup yields CDR1 MRHNA and CDR2 SNTAGT. The CDR3 loop spans 14 amino acids. CDR3 region: CASSDSPSSTEAFF. The CDR3 region has the DNA TGTGCCAGCAGTGACTCGCCGTCGTCCACTGAAGCTTTCTTT.

In its sample, this clonotype was seen a few times. The rearrangement uses TRBV28 and TRBJ1-5, with D perhaps matching TRBD1 (6 bases). There are 18 residues in the CDR3. Trimming stripped 3 bases from V and 1 base from J, with 19 bases between. Germline values: CDR1 MDHEN, CDR2 SYDVKM. The CDR3 spells CASSFPTRLGASNQPQHF. As DNA, the CDR3 is TGTGCCAGCAGTTTCCCCACCAGGCTGGGGGCAAGCAATCAGCCCCAGCATTTT.

This clonotype was seen repeatedly, ten times or more. J is TRBJ2-7 and V is TRBV6-5; 8 bases agree with TRBD1. In germline, CDR1 is MNHEY, CDR2 SVGAGI. Trimming removed 2 bases from V and 3 bases from J; junction bases left unmatched: 3. This CDR3 has 14 residues. CDR3: CASSYAGGVYEQYF. CDR3 nucleotides: TGTGCCAGCAGTTACGCAGGGGGCGTCTACGAGCAGTACTTC.

The rearrangement joins TRBV20-1 to TRBJ2-1; possibly TRBD2 for D (6 bases). Germline values: CDR1 DFQATT, CDR2 SNEGSKA (reference sequence). CDR3 length equals 14 residues. V lost 3 bases, J lost 0 bases, and 9 bases lay in between. CDR3: CSARDYLSYNEQFF. The CDR3 nucleotides are TGCAGTGCTAGGGACTACCTCTCCTACAATGAGCAGTTCTTC.

Many counts were recorded for this clonotype. DNA of the CDR3: TGTGCCAGCACTCGGACGGGGACTACCAAGACCCAGTACTTC. It translates to CASTRTGTTKTQYF. The chain combines TRBV6-1 with TRBJ2-5; 7 bases agree with TRBD2. Germline V gene sequence: CDR1 MNHNS, CDR2 SASEGT. CDR3 length: 14 amino acids. Trimming removed 7 bases from V and 6 bases from J; junction bases left unmatched: 11.

V and J are TRBV28 and TRBJ2-6; D ambiguous. Trimming took off 3 bases at V and 0 bases at J, with 9 bases between the two ends. The CDR3 is 16 amino acids. Germline loops: CDR1 MDHEN, CDR2 SYDVKM. DNA for the CDR3: TGTGCCAGCAGTTTCACCGGTAGCTCTGGGGCCAACGTCCTGACTTTC. Translated: CASSFTGSSGANVLTF.

This sequence joins TRBV5-4 and TRBJ1-1, with D unclear. This CDR3 region has 13 residues. CDR1 SGHNT and CDR2 YYREEE come from the germline V gene (reference sequence). Trimming stripped 1 base from V and 1 base from J, with 5 bases between. The CDR3 region has the DNA TGTGCCAGCAGCTTGTTGGCGAACACTGAAGCTTTCTTT. This translates into CASSLLANTEAFF.

This clonotype showed up many times. The V and J genes are TRBV30 and TRBJ1-1; D is unresolved. Germline loops: CDR1 GTSNPN, CDR2 SVGIG (reference sequence). The V gene lost 2 bases and the J gene lost 3 bases, with 10 bases spanning the gap. The CDR3 is 13 amino acids. The CDR3 here is CAWSTGGHTEAFF. The CDR3 DNA sequence: TGTGCCTGGAGTACGGGAGGGCACACTGAAGCTTTCTTT.

Only one count was recorded for this clonotype. The chain has TRBV14 and TRBJ2-2, with 7 positions matching TRBD2. CDR1 is SGHDN, CDR2 FVKESK, per germline. The CDR3 covers 18 residues. Trimming at V came to 4 bases and at J to 0 bases, leaving 11 bases not matched to a gene. Written as DNA, the CDR3 is TGTGCCAGCAGCCGCCTTAATAGCGGGTACGCGAACACCGGGGAGCTGTTTTTT. It is translated as CASSRLNSGYANTGELFF.

The chain employs TRBV5-1 and TRBJ2-7; D may be TRBD2 (5 bases). The V end lost 0 bases, the J end lost 3 bases, and 10 bases lay between the germline ends. CDR3 length: 14 amino acids. Germline CDR1 is SGHRS and CDR2 is YFSETQ. CDR3 amino acids: CASSLAWAGYEQYF. DNA of the CDR3: TGCGCCAGCAGCTTGGCCTGGGCGGGCTACGAGCAGTACTTC.